Below, one T cell receptor (beta chain) is given with its context. Its antigen remains unidentified. The sample is drawn from a study of long-term antiretroviral therapy in people with HIV. Study summary: Earliest sampling preceded the 2015 immediate-ART recommendation by about a decade. Study-wide findings and caveats: HIV repertoires covered narrower CDR3 length ranges than controls did.

Version v3.0 of the immunoSEQ assay was performed at survey level. About 35,000-55,000 T-cell genomes per sample were the sequencing target. Assay: immunoSEQ multiplex PCR; the TCRdb copy retains only in-frame clones and omits some. Found here are tens of thousands of clones, around 81% of them singletons; the top ten hold roughly 7%. No fewer than two post-ART and no fewer than one pre-ART PBMC samples existed for each donor. Losses at the gene ends were 5 bases for V and 7 bases for J; bases not matched to a gene: 9. This CDR3 spans 14 amino acids. Germline CDR1 is SGHTS and CDR2 is YDEGEE. The sample was unsorted PBMCs, taken 1.5 years after starting antiretroviral therapy. The V and J genes are TRBV5-8 and TRBJ1-5; 7 nucleotides agree with TRBD1. The receptor was isolated from a man aged 25 to 40 with HIV. CDR3 sequence (DNA): TGTGCCAGCAGACCGACAGGGTTGGGGCAGCCCCAGCATTTT. Its protein is CASRPTGLGQPQHF.